This T cell receptor (beta chain) was sequenced for a study of regulatory T cells in long-lasting Graves disease (dated by TCRdb to 2020 to 2022). As for the study more broadly: Patients with newly diagnosed Graves' disease had been on antithyroid drugs for under 3 months. A total of 35 or so samples were covered by TCR sequencing, comprising about 13 persistent and around 20 newly diagnosed Graves' disease patients. Patients with persistent Graves' disease were compared with patients with newly diagnosed Graves' disease using TCR sequencing and RNA sequencing of peripheral blood. The study took place in China and was registered as a clinical trial. Overall results and qualifications from the work: Sequencing and analysis were restricted to the TCR beta chain. Peripheral blood alone was examined, since thyroid tissue, which constituted the primary lesion, could not be accessed. TRBV28, TRBJ1-2 and TRBJ2-5 were preferentially used in persistent disease, while TRBV20-1 and TRBJ2-1 were favored in newly diagnosed disease. Compared with newly diagnosed patients, patients with persistent Graves' disease had lower TCR Shannon entropy and fewer highly expanded clones, which suggests clonal expansion. The small sample size was acknowledged by the authors as a limitation that may reduce accuracy. Persistent patients shared more public clonotypes among themselves (more than 2,500) than newly diagnosed patients did (over 950).

Library construction relied on multiplex PCR. The instrument was an Illumina HiSeq 4000. CDR3 regions were amplified by Arm-PCR with iRepertoire HTBI primers to construct TCR beta libraries. Gel purification was performed on PCR products prior to sequencing. On the study's bioinformatics: A total of 60 to 80 TRBV and some 15 TRBJ segments were identified across samples and were used for gene usage analysis of CDR3 amino acid clonotypes. COPE and FqMerger were used to merge the filtered high-quality paired reads into contigs. BLAST was used to align contigs to the IMGT TRBV, TRBD and TRBJ reference genes, and CDR3 was defined following IMGT. Any clonotype with a frequency above 0.1% was classified as a highly expanded clone. Shannon entropy was used to measure repertoire diversity, and the Gini coefficient was used to measure V-J evenness. Clonotypes shared by more than one individual were considered public. TCRdb reran the public reads through fastp at Q25 and MiXCR, keeping productive beta chains. Duplicate CDR3 protein sequences are folded into a single record with the most common DNA and genes. The V and J calls follow TCRdb's processing rather than the paper's. The sample records fewer than 550,000 distinct CDR3 sequences, around 15% of which are singletons. The ten largest account for around 25% of the sample.

Based on the germline V gene, the CDR1 and CDR2 sequences are SGHAT and FQNNGV. Clipping removes 3 bases from V and 1 base from J, with 8 as the unmatched junction base count. The CDR3 goes from the cysteine to the phenylalanine over 19 residues. The kept DNA is CDR3 alone, 57 bases in frame from the first base. Of note for this clonotype: Its cognate antigen has yet to be identified. Base-call qualities are not available, and no considerably larger clone is one nucleotide away.

Taken with the paper, the label for time point translates to: newly diagnosed GD, antithyroid drugs for less than 3 months. For both TCR sequencing and RNA sequencing, RNA was extracted from PBMCs in TRIzol. Graves' disease was diagnosed according to American Thyroid Association guidelines. Patients for the study were recruited at an endocrinology department in Xi'an, China. Each patient gave approximately 10 milliliters of peripheral blood, collected in an EDTA anticoagulant tube. PBMCs were isolated by Ficoll Paque Plus density gradient separation without further T cell sorting. An Agilent 2100 Bioanalyzer and agarose gel were used to check RNA quality, while a NanoDrop 2000 measured RNA concentration. These data also formed part of another study, on T cells in Graves' hyperthyroidism and ophthalmopathy. Looking at the second paper: Stable Graves' hyperthyroidism was defined as no progression to ophthalmopathy during 18 months of follow-up. Hyperthyroidism patients were newly diagnosed, had a disease duration of under 2 months, and were aged 18 to 65 years. Any patient with an uncontrolled infection, another autoimmune disease, pregnancy or lactation was excluded. Clinical symptoms, serum thyroxine and TRAb, thyroid ultrasound, and orbital computed tomography formed the basis for the diagnoses. The first round of RT-PCR for the TCR CDR3 was performed with the HTBI primer set and the Qiagen OneStep RT-PCR kit. Blood samples also contained most of the expanded thyroid clonotypes (frequency above 0.001), which suggests that blood repertoires may reflect thyroid immune responses. A 13 V-J signature model separated ophthalmopathy from stable hyperthyroidism, with about 90% sensitivity and 81.08% specificity in cross-validation and 80%/75% in testing. In validation, the model predicted progression to ophthalmopathy a median of roughly six months before onset, with over 60% sensitivity and 72.22% specificity. A discovery cohort of fewer than 110 patients, roughly 45 with Graves' ophthalmopathy and about 58 with stable Graves' hyperthyroidism, was used to find distinguishing TCR V-J signatures. Whether ophthalmopathy could be predicted prospectively was tested in an independent validation cohort made up of about 18 hyperthyroidism patients plus 17 patients who later progressed to ophthalmopathy. For training and testing, the roughly 97 patients in the discovery cohort were randomly divided in a 7:3 ratio. In roughly six Graves' hyperthyroidism patients, the study also compared T-cell repertoires from thyroid tissue with T-cell repertoires from blood. After sampling, hyperthyroidism patients received methimazole starting at 30 mg daily, and ophthalmopathy patients received high-dose intravenous methylprednisolone. The libraries were constructed in a second round of multiplex PCR and then size-selected and purified. The libraries were sequenced on an Illumina HiSeq2000 using paired-end 100 bp reads. SOAPnuke was used to process the raw data, removing reads that contained adapters or uncalled bases, had a mean Phred below 15, or lacked an exact match to the constant primer or identifier. High-quality paired reads were merged with COPE v1.2.5, and unique nucleotide sequences were defined as clonotypes. MiTCR v1.1 was used to align clonotypes to the IMGT TRBV, TRBD and TRBJ reference segments. Only V-J combinations with frequency above 0.0001, covering about 99% of repertoires, were analysed. The TCS score was defined as F50 (clonal expansion) divided by E x V (chaos), with BLOSUM62-based TCRdist calculated between CDR3 peptides within each V-J. Welch's t-statistics and random forest reduced some 510 V-J features to under 15, which were used in a naive Bayes classifier (R e1071). No statistical method was used to set the sample size in advance, and investigators knew the group allocation. The paper describes TCR Vbeta CDR3 sequencing of around 130 peripheral blood samples, made up of under 50 ophthalmopathy patients, approximately 76 hyperthyroidism patients and around 17 progressor patients.

This receptor chain uses TRBV11-2 and TRBJ2-1, with 14 bases matching TRBD2. This sequence originates from a woman in her forties or fifties with Graves disease. Donor details come from another sample of the same person, matched by shared clones. Sequencing was performed on peripheral blood mononuclear cells (PBMCs), taken at new diagnosis, from a patient treated with antithyroid drugs. The CDR3 protein: CASSLWTSGGPASYNEQFF. The DNA is as follows: TGTGCCAGCAGCTTGTGGACTAGCGGGGGGCCTGCTTCCTACAATGAGCAGTTCTTC.